The rows below give T cell receptor beta chains drawn from one sample of a study of shared clonotypes between healthy human individuals. The assay was immunoSEQ multiplex PCR, and TCRdb's table has in-frame clones only and misses some. The sample consists of some 2,000,000 clones, over 85% of them appearing once. Sequenced material: naive CD4+ T cells sorted from blood. These receptor sequences come from a man in his late teens or twenties in good health. The CDR3 runs from the conserved cysteine through the conserved F or W. The D gene is left open where the match is weak. The listing skips clone size in some rows; elsewhere it reads once, few, many or a size class.

clone_size j_call v_call d_call cdr3_nt cdr3_aa
- TRBJ1-2 TRBV28 - TGTGCCAGCAGTGCGAGAGGGACCTATGGCTACACCTTC CASSARGTYGYTF
- TRBJ2-2 TRBV5-1 TRBD2 TGCGCCAGCAGCCCCAGGACTAGCGGGATGAACACCGGGGAGCTGTTTTTT CASSPRTSGMNTGELFF
- TRBJ1-2 TRBV6-5 - TGTGCCAGCAGACGGACGCCGAACGATCCGGGGGGCTACACCTTC CASRRTPNDPGGYTF
- TRBJ1-1 TRBV9 - TGTGCCAGCAGCCGAGACGGAAACCCAGGGACTGAAGCTTTCTTT CASSRDGNPGTEAFF
once TRBJ1-2 TRBV28 - TGTGCCAGCAGTTTGGGTGGGAGGTGGGGCTACACCTTC CASSLGGRWGYTF
- TRBJ2-5 TRBV5-1 - TGCGCCAGCAGCTTGCCTTTATTTGTGGAAGAGACCCAGTACTTC CASSLPLFVEETQYF
- TRBJ1-5 TRBV18 - TGTGCCAGCTCGATGGACAGTCCTTATAGCAATCAGCCCCAGCATTTT CASSMDSPYSNQPQHF
- TRBJ1-2 TRBV29-1 - TGCAGCGTAGGCCGACAAGGCTATGGCTACACCTTC CSVGRQGYGYTF
- TRBJ2-7 TRBV18 TRBD1 TGTGCCAGCTCCCGGGACAGGGGGCTCTACGAGCAGTACTTC CASSRDRGLYEQYF
- TRBJ1-1 TRBV18 TRBD1 TGTGCCAGCTCATCAATTAACAGGGGGCAGAACACTGAAGCTTTCTTT CASSSINRGQNTEAFF
- TRBJ2-7 TRBV7-2 - TGTGCCAGCAGCCCCCCTTTGGGCTCCTACGAGCAGTACTTC CASSPPLGSYEQYF
- TRBJ2-6 TRBV5-1 - TGCGCCAGCAGCTTAGAGTCCCCTTTCGGGGCCAACGTCCTGACTTTC CASSLESPFGANVLTF
- TRBJ1-5 TRBV30 - TGTGCCTGGAGTGTGAAGGGGAGGGATCAGCCCCAGCATTTT CAWSVKGRDQPQHF
- TRBJ2-6 TRBV28 - TGTGCCAGCAGTTCCCCCCTCGGGAGCACGAACGGGGCCAACGTCCTGACTTTC CASSSPLGSTNGANVLTF
- TRBJ2-1 TRBV6-5 - TGTGCCAGCAGTTACGTAATAGACTCGAACAATGAGCAGTTCTTC CASSYVIDSNNEQFF
once TRBJ1-6 TRBV19 - TGTGCCAGTAGTATCAGGGGCGAGAATTCACCCCTCCACTTT CASSIRGENSPLHF
- TRBJ2-2 TRBV10-3 - TGTGCCATCAGTCCCCCGGGCGGGGAGCTGTTTTTT CAISPPGGELFF
- TRBJ1-2 TRBV29-1 - TGCAGCGTTGGAGCCTATGGCTACACCTTC CSVGAYGYTF
- TRBJ1-4 TRBV11-2 - TGTGCCAGCACAACGGGACATTCCGAAAAACTGTTTTTT CASTTGHSEKLFF
- TRBJ2-2 TRBV5-4 - TGTGCCAGCAGCTCGAGACAAGGGATTCTTAACGGGGAGCTGTTTTTT CASSSRQGILNGELFF
- TRBJ2-2 TRBV11-3 TRBD2 TGTGCCAGCAGCTTAGTCCCCGGCGGGAGTCGGCCCGGGGAGCTGTTTTTT CASSLVPGGSRPGELFF
- TRBJ1-2 TRBV11-3 TRBD1 TGTGCCAGCAGCCGCGGACAGGGGGATGGCTACACCTTC CASSRGQGDGYTF
few TRBJ2-7 TRBV6-6 TRBD2 TGTGCCAGCAGTTACAGCGGGAGAGCCTACGAGCAGTACTTC CASSYSGRAYEQYF
- TRBJ2-7 TRBV7-2 TRBD1 TGTGCCAGCAGCTTGGGACAGGGTATTTTCGAGCAGTACTTC CASSLGQGIFEQYF
- TRBJ1-6 TRBV4-1 - TGCGCCAGCAGCCAAGATGGGAGCGGCAGGCCTAATTCACCCCTCCACTTT CASSQDGSGRPNSPLHF
- TRBJ2-5 TRBV14 TRBD1 TGTGCCAGCAGCCAAGGACAGGGAGAGACCCAGTACTTC CASSQGQGETQYF
- TRBJ2-2 TRBV7-9 - TGTGCCAGCAGCTTAATCGATATCGGGGAGCTGTTTTTT CASSLIDIGELFF
- TRBJ2-1 TRBV7-2 - TGTGCCAGCAAAATCTTGACATTTGAGCAGTTCTTC CASKILTFEQFF
- TRBJ2-7 TRBV18 TRBD1 TGTGCCAGCTCACTACTGACAGGGGGGGCGGACTACGAGCAGTACTTC CASSLLTGGADYEQYF
- TRBJ2-7 TRBV29-1 TRBD1 TGCAGCGTTGGACAGGGGAGGAACGAGCAGTACTTC CSVGQGRNEQYF
- TRBJ2-5 TRBV10-3 - TGTGCCATCAGTGAGTCGCGGCCCATCCAAGAGACCCAGTACTTC CAISESRPIQETQYF
- TRBJ2-7 TRBV11-2 TRBD2 TGTGCCAGCAGCCGTAGCGGGAGCTCCTACGAGCAGTACTTC CASSRSGSSYEQYF
few TRBJ2-7 TRBV29-1 TRBD2 TGCAGCGTTGATGGACTAGCGGGGACCTACGAGCAGTACTTC CSVDGLAGTYEQYF
- TRBJ2-7 TRBV7-8 - TGTGCCAGCAGCTTTCTACGGTGGGGCTCGTCCTACGAGCAGTACTTC CASSFLRWGSSYEQYF
- TRBJ1-1 TRBV6-1 - TGTGCCAGCAGCCATCAGGCTCCGAACACTGAAGCTTTCTTT CASSHQAPNTEAFF
- TRBJ2-1 TRBV18 TRBD2 TGTGCCAGCTCACTCGGGACTAGCCCGCTGAATGAGCAGTTCTTC CASSLGTSPLNEQFF
- TRBJ2-7 TRBV27 - TGTGCCAGCAGTCCCACCGCCGGGGCTATTTACGAGCAGTACTTC CASSPTAGAIYEQYF
- TRBJ2-2 TRBV7-2 - TGTGCCAGCAGCTCAGCAGGGGTACTCACCGGGGAGCTGTTTTTT CASSSAGVLTGELFF
- TRBJ1-4 TRBV28 - TGTGCCAGCAGTTTACGTTTCGGGGGATCTGAAAAACTGTTTTTT CASSLRFGGSEKLFF
- TRBJ2-1 TRBV5-1 TRBD2 TGCGCCAGCAGCTTGGGGGCGGGCTTAGCGGGAGATTACAATGAGCAGTTCTTC CASSLGAGLAGDYNEQFF
- TRBJ1-2 TRBV7-3 - TGTGCCAGCAGGCCCGGGGGGGACGCCGGGGTGAGTGGCTACACCTTC CASRPGGDAGVSGYTF
- TRBJ2-5 TRBV5-1 - TGCGCCAGCAGCTTGCCGGGAAGCGGAGAGACCCAGTACTTC CASSLPGSGETQYF
- TRBJ2-7 TRBV28 - TGTGCCAGCAGTTTATGGTGGGAGGCCTCCTACGAGCAGTACTTC CASSLWWEASYEQYF
- TRBJ1-1 TRBV7-6 - TGTGCCAGCAGCCCCACCCCTCGGGAGGATACTGAAGCTTTCTTT CASSPTPREDTEAFF
- TRBJ2-5 TRBV10-3 TRBD1 TGTGCCATCAGAGACCCCGGGACAGGGGCAGGGGAGACCCAGTACTTC CAIRDPGTGAGETQYF
- TRBJ2-3 TRBV6-5 - TGTGCCACCAGACGGGCGGGGCTAAGCACAGATACGCAGTATTTT CATRRAGLSTDTQYF
- TRBJ1-2 TRBV6-5 TRBD1 TGTGCCAGCAGCCGACAGGGGACCGCGAACTATGGCTACACCTTC CASSRQGTANYGYTF
- TRBJ1-3 TRBV30 - TGTGCCTGGATCCCAGGACTTATCCCCTCTGGAAACACCATATATTTT CAWIPGLIPSGNTIYF
- TRBJ2-3 TRBV6-1 - TGTGCCAGCAGTGAAGAGGGGACGTCTAGCACAGATACGCAGTATTTT CASSEEGTSSTDTQYF
- TRBJ1-3 TRBV5-8 - TGTGCCAGCAGCTTTGGAAACACCATATATTTT CASSFGNTIYF
once TRBJ2-2 TRBV27 TRBD2 TGTGCCAGCAGTTTATCAAAGACTAGCGGAACGAACACCGGGGAGCTGTTTTTT CASSLSKTSGTNTGELFF
- TRBJ2-5 TRBV7-7 TRBD2 TGTGCTAGCAGCTTGAATAGCGGGGGATCAGGAGAGACCCAGTACTTC CASSLNSGGSGETQYF
- TRBJ2-1 TRBV6-1 - TGTGCCAGCATCCCCCGGTGGCAGGGCGCGGATGAGCAGTTCTTC CASIPRWQGADEQFF
- TRBJ2-2 TRBV15 - TGTGCCACCAGCAGAGATATTTGGGACAAACGGGAGCTGTTTTTT CATSRDIWDKRELFF
- TRBJ2-3 TRBV18 - TGTGCCAGCTCAGTAGTGGGAACCACAGATACGCAGTATTTT CASSVVGTTDTQYF